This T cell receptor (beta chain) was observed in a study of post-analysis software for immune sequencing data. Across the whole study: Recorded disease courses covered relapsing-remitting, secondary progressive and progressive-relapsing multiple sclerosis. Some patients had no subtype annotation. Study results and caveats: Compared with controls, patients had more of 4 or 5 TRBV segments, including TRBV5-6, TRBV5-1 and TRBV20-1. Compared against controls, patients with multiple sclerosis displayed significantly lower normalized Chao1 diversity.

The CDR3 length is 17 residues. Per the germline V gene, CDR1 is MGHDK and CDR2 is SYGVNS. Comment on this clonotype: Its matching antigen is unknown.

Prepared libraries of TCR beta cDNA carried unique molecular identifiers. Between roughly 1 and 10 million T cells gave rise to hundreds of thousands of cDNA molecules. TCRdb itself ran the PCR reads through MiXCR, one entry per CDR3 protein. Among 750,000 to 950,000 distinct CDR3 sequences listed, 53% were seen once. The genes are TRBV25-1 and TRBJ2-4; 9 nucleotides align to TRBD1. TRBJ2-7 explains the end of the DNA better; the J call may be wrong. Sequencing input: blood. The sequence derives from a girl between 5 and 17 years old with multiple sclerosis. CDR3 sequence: CASSDLSRGTGRNEQYF. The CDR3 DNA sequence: TGTGCCAGCAGTGACCTTTCCAGGGGGACAGGGAGGAACGAGCAGTACTTC.